This TCR beta chain stems from a study of blood T cell repertoires in COVID-19. Study background: PBMCs, B-cell-depleted T cells, or T cells were the source of the cDNA or gDNA that made up the material.

Per the original methods: Quantification of nucleated cells was approximated via reference gene primer amplification. Generated by immunoSEQ multiplex PCR, the TCRdb table keeps only in-frame clones and is missing some. The DNA was the basis for D and trimming; V, J and clone size are from that table. The sample has around 100,000 clones, around 79% seen once. This CDR3 spans 15 amino acids. V lost 1 base and J lost 5; bases outside the gene matches: 0. The germline V gene encodes CDR1 SGHTA and CDR2 FQGTGA. This clonotype originated in a man in his 70s with active or convalescent COVID-19. Source material: peripheral blood. V and J are TRBV7-3 and TRBJ2-2; 11 bases map to TRBD2. Here the CDR3 reads CASSLIAGGTGELFF. The CDR3 coding sequence is TGTGCCAGCAGCTTAATAGCGGGAGGGACCGGGGAGCTGTTTTTT.